This TCR beta chain is drawn from a study of shared clonotypes between healthy human individuals. In the study overall: CD4 naive cells filled three plates per donor, CD4 memory three, CD8 naive two and CD8 memory one.

In the authors' methods: Sequence data from immunoSEQ were junction-only and lacked quality scores; consequently, filtering differed. Profiled with immunoSEQ multiplex PCR; TCRdb holds only in-frame clones, not every one. V and J calls and clone size follow that table, whereas D and trimming were derived from the DNA. The repertoire holds around 2,000,000 clones, with roughly 95% as singletons. This CDR3 has 15 residues. V was trimmed by 1 base and J by 5 bases, leaving 14 bases between them. In germline, CDR1 is LGHNA, CDR2 YSLEER. Naive-designated CD8 cells lacked CD45RO, were positively enriched for CCR7, and omitted terminally differentiated effector memory CD45RA+ cells. Caucasian adults residing in Nashville, Tennessee made up all the donors.

The sequence came from a man younger than 35 in good health. The chain combines TRBV4-3 with TRBJ2-5; a weak D match, TRBD2 (6 bases). Sequenced material: naive CD8+ T cells sorted from blood. Here the CDR3 DNA reads TGCGCCAGCAGCCAAGGGGTAGTTGGGGGGGAGACCCAGTACTTC. Amino acids: CASSQGVVGGETQYF.